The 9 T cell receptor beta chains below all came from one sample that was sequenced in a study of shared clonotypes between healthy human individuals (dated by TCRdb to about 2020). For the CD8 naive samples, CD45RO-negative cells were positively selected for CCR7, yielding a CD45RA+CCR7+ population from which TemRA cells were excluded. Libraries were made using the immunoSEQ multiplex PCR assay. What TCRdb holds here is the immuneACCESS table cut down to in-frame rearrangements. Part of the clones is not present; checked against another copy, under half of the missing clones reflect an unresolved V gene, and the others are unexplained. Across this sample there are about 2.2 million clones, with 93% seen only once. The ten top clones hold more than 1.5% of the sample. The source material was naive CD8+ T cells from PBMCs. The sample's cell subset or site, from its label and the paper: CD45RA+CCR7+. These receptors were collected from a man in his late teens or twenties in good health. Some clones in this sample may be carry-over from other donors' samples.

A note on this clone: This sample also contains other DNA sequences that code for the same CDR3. The CDR3 sequence is CASSTRQGPNTGELFF. Here the CDR3 DNA reads TGTGCCAGCAGCACCCGCCAGGGGCCGAACACCGGGGAGCTGTTTTTT. The V call is TRBV9, the J call TRBJ2-2; D is possibly TRBD1 (6 bases). CDR1 is SGDLS, CDR2 YYNGEE, per germline. The CDR3 has 16 amino acids. V lost 4 bases to trimming and J lost 0 bases, with 13 bases between them.

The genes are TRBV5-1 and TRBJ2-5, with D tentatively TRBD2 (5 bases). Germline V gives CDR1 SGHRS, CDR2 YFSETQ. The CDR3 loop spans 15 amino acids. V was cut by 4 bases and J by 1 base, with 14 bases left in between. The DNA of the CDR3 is TGCGCCAGCAGCACTACCGGGAATTTCCAAGAGACCCAGTACTTC. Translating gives CASSTTGNFQETQYF.

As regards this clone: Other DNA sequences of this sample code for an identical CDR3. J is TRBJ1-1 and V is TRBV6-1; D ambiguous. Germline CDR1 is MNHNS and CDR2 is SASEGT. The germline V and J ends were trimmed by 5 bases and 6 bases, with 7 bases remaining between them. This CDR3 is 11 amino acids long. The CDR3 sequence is CASSQGPEAFF. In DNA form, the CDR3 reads TGTGCCAGCAGTCAAGGTCCTGAAGCTTTCTTT.

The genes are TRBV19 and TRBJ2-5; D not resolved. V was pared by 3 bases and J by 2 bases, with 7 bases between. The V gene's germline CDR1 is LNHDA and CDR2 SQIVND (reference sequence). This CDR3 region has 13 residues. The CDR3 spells CASSMTPQETQYF. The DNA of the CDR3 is TGTGCCAGTAGTATGACTCCTCAAGAGACCCAGTACTTC.

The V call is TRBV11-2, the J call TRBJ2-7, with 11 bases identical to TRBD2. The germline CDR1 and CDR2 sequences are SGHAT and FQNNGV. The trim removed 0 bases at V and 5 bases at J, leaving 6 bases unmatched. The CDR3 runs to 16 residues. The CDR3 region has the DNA TGTGCCAGCAGCTTAGACCTAGCGGGAGGTTTCCACGAGCAGTACTTC. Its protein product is CASSLDLAGGFHEQYF.

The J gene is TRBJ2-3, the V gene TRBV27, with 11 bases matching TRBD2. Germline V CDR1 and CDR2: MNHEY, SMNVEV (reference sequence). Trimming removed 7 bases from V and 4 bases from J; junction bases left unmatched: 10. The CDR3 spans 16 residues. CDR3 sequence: CASTKLAGVVSDTQYF. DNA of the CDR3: TGTGCCAGCACCAAACTAGCGGGAGTCGTGTCAGATACGCAGTATTTT.

The CDR3 sequence: CASSYSEVGLNEQFF. The CDR3 nucleotides read TGTGCCAGCAGTTATTCCGAGGTGGGTTTGAATGAGCAGTTCTTC. J is TRBJ2-1 and V is TRBV6-5; D ambiguous. This CDR3 has 15 amino acids. Germline assignment: CDR1 MNHEY and CDR2 SVGAGI. Deletions cut 3 bases from V and 7 bases from J, with 16 bases between.

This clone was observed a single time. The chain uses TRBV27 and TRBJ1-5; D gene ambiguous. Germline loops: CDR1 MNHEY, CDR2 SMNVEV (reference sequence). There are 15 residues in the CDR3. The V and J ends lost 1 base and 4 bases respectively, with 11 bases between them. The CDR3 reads CASSLFPGDNQPQHF. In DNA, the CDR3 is TGTGCCAGCAGTTTATTTCCAGGAGATAATCAGCCCCAGCATTTT.

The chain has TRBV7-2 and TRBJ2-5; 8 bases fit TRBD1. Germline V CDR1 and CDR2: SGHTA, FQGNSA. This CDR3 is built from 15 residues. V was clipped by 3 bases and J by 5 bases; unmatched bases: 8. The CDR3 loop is CASSFRQGLEETQYF. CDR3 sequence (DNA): TGTGCCAGCAGCTTTAGACAGGGGTTAGAGGAGACCCAGTACTTC. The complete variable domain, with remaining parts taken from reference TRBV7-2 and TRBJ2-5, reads GAGVSQSPSNKVTEKGKDVELRCDPISGHTALYWYRQSLGQGLEFLIYFQGNSAPDKSGLPSDRFSAERTGGSVSTLTIQRTQQEDSAVYLCASSFRQGLEETQYFGPGTRLLVL.